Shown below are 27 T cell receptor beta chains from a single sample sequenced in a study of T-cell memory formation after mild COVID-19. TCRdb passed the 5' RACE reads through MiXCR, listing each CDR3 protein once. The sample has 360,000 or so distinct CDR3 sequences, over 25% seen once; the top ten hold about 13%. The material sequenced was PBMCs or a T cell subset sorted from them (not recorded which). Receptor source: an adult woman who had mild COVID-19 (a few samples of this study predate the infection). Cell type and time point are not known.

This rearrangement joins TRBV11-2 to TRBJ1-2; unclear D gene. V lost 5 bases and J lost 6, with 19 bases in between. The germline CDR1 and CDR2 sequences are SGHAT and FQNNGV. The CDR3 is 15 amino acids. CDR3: CASSPGLDWEHGYTF. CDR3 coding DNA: TGTGCCAGCAGCCCCGGTTTGGACTGGGAACATGGCTACACCTTC.

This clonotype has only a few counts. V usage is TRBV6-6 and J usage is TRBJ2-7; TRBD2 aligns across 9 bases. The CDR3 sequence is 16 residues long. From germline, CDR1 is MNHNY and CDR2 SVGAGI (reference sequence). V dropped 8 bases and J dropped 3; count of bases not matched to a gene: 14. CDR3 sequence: CASGSAASGTNYEQYF. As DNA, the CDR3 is TGTGCCAGCGGGTCCGCGGCTAGCGGGACTAACTACGAGCAGTACTTC.

The CDR3 sequence is CASSVGGTDLSAEQYF. The CDR3 nucleotides read TGCGCCAGCAGCGTGGGCGGGACGGACCTTTCGGCCGAGCAGTACTTC. The chain carries TRBV5-1 and TRBJ2-7, with a weak D call TRBD2 (6 bases). Looked up from germline, CDR1 is SGHRS and CDR2 is YFSETQ. The CDR3 spans 16 residues. The V and J ends lost 4 bases and 6 bases respectively, with 23 bases between them.

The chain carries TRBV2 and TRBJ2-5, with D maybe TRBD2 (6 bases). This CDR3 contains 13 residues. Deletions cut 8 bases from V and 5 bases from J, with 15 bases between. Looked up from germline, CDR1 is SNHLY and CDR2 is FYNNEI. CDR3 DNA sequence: TGTGCCAGCCGGGGTTGGACTAAGGAGACCCAGTACTTC. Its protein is CASRGWTKETQYF. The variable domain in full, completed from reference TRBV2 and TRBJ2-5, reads EPEVTQTPSHQVTQMGQEVILRCVPISNHLYFYWYRQILGQKVEFLVSFYNNEISEKSEIFDDQFSVERPDGSNFTLKIRSTKLEDSAMYFCASRGWTKETQYFGPGTRLLVL.

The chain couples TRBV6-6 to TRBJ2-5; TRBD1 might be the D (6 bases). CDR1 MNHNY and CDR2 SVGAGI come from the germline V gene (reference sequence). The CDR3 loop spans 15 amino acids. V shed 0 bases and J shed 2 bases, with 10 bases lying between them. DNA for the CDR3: TGTGCCAGCAGTTACTCGAGGGACATACAAGAGACCCAGTACTTC. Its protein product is CASSYSRDIQETQYF.

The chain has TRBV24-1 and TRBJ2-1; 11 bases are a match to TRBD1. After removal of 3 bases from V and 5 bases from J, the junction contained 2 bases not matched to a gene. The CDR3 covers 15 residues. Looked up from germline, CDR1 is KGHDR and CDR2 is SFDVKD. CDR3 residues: CATSDPDRGHNEQFF. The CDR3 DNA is TGTGCCACCAGTGATCCGGACAGGGGGCACAATGAGCAGTTCTTC.

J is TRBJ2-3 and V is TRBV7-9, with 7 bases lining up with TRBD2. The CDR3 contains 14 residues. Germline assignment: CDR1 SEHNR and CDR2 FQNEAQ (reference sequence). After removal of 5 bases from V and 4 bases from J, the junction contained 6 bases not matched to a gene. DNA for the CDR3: TGTGCCAGCAGCGACACTGGGGGGGCAGATACGCAGTATTTT. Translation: CASSDTGGADTQYF.

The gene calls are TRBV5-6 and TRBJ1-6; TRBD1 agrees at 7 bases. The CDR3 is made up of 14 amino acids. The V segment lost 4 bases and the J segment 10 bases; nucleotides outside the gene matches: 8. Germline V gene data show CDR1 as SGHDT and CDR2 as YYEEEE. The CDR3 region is CASSQGTVESPLHF. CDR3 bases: TGTGCCAGCAGCCAAGGGACAGTAGAATCACCCCTCCACTTT.

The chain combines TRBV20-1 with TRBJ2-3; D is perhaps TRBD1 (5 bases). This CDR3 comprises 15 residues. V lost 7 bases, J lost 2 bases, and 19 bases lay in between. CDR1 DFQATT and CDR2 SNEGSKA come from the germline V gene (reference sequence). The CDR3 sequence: CSGKKQAPNTDTQYF. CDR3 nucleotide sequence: TGCAGTGGAAAAAAACAGGCTCCAAACACAGATACGCAGTATTTT.

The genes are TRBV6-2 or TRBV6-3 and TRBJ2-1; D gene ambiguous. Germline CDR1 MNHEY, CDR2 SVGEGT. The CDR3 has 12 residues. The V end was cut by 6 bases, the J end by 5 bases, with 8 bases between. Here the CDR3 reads CASSLYNNEQFF. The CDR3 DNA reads TGTGCCAGCAGCTTGTACAACAATGAGCAGTTCTTC.

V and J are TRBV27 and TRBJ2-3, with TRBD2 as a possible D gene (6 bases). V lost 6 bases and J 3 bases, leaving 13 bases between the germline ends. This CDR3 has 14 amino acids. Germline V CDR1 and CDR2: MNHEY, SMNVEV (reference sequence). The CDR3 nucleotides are TGTGCCAGCAGCACCTTCCGGGGGACAGATACGCAGTATTTT. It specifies CASSTFRGTDTQYF.

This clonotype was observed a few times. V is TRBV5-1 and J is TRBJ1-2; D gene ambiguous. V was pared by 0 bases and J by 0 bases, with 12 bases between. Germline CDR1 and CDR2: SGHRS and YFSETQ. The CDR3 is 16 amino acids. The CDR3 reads CASSLESATTNYGYTF. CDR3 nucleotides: TGCGCCAGCAGCTTGGAATCGGCAACGACTAACTATGGCTACACCTTC.

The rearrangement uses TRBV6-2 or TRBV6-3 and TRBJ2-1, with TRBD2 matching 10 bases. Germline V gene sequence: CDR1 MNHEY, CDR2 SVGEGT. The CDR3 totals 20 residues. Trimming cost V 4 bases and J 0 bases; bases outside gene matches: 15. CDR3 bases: TGTGCCAGCAGTTTAGAGTACGATGGACTAGCGGCGAGCTCCTACAATGAGCAGTTCTTC. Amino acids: CASSLEYDGLAASSYNEQFF.

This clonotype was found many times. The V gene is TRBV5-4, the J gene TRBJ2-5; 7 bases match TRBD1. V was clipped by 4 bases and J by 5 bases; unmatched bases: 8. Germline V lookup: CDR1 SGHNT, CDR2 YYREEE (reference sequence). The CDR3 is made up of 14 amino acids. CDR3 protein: CASSPRQGQETQYF. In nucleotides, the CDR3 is TGTGCCAGCAGCCCCCGACAGGGTCAGGAGACCCAGTACTTC.

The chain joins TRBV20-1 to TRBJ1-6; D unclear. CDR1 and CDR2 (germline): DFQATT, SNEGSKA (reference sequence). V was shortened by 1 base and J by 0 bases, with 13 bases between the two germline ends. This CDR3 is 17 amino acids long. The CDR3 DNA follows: TGCAGTGCTAGAGCGCAGGACCTAAGCTCCTATAATTCACCCCTCCACTTT. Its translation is CSARAQDLSSYNSPLHF.

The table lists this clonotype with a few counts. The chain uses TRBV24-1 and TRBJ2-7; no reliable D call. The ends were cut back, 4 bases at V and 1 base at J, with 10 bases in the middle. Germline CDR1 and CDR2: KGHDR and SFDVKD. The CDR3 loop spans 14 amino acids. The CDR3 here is CATSDPDGSYEQYF. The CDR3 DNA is TGTGCCACCAGTGACCCGGACGGGTCCTACGAGCAGTACTTC.

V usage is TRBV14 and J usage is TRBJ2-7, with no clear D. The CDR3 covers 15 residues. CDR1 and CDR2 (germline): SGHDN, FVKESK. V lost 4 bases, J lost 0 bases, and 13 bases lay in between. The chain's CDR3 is CASSPRGSFSYEQYF. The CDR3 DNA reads TGTGCCAGCAGCCCTAGAGGTAGCTTCTCCTACGAGCAGTACTTC.

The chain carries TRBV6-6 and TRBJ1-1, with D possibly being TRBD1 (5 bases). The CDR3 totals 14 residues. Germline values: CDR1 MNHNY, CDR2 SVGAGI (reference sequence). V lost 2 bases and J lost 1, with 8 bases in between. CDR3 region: CASSYERGNTEAFF. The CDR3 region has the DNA TGTGCCAGCAGTTACGAGAGGGGGAACACTGAAGCTTTCTTT.

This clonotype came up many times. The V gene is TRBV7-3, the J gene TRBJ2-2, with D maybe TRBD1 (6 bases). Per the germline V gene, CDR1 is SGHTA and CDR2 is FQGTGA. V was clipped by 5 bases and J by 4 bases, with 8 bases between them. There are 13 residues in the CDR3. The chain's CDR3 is CASSPTGTGELFF. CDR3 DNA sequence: TGTGCCAGCAGCCCGACAGGCACCGGGGAGCTGTTTTTT.

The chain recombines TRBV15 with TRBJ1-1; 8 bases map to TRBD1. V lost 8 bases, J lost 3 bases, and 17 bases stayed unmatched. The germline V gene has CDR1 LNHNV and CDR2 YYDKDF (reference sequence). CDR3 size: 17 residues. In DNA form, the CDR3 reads TGTGCCACCGTGACGGGATGGGCAGGGGGCAAGTACACTGAAGCTTTCTTT. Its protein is CATVTGWAGGKYTEAFF.

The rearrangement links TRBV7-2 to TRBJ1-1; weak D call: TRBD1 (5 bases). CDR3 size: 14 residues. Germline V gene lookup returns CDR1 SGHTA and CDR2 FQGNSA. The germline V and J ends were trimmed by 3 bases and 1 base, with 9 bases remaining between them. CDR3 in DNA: TGTGCCAGCAGCTTGGGGCACGCGAACACTGAAGCTTTCTTT. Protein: CASSLGHANTEAFF.

The CDR3 sequence is CSVDVDSPTEAFF. The DNA of the CDR3 is TGCAGCGTTGATGTTGACAGCCCCACTGAAGCTTTCTTT. The chain carries TRBV29-1 and TRBJ1-1, with D tentatively TRBD1 (5 bases). The CDR3 is made up of 13 amino acids. Germline loops: CDR1 SQVTM, CDR2 ANQGSEA. V was pared by 3 bases and J by 4 bases, with 12 bases between.

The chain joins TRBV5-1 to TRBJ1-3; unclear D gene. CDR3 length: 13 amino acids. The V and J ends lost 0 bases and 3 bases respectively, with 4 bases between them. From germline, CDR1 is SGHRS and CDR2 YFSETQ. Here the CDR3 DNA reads TGCGCCAGCAGCTTGGACAATGGAAACACCATATATTTT. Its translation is CASSLDNGNTIYF.

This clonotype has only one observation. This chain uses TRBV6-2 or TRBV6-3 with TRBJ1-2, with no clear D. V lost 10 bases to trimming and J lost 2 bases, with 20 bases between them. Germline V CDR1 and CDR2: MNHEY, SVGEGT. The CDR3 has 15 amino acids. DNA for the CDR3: TGTGCCACCTCGAACGACAACCTCTCAAACTATGGCTACACCTTC. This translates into CATSNDNLSNYGYTF.

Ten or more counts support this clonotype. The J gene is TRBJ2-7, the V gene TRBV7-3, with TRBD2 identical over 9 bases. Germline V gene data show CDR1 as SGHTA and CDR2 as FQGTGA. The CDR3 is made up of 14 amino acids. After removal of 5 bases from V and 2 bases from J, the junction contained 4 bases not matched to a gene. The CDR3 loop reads CASSPSGGPYEQYF. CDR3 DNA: TGTGCCAGCAGCCCCAGCGGGGGGCCCTACGAGCAGTACTTC. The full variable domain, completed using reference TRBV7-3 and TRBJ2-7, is GAGVSQTPSNKVTEKGKYVELRCDPISGHTALYWYRQSLGQGPEFLIYFQGTGAADDSGLPNDRFFAVRPEGSVSTLKIQRTERGDSAVYLCASSPSGGPYEQYFGPGTRLTVT.

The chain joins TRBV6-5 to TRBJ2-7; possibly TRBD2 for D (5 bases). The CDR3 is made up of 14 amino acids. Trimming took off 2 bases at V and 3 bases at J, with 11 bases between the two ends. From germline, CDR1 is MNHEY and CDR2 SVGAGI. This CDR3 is CASSYAVGLYEQYF. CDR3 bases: TGTGCCAGCAGTTACGCAGTCGGACTCTACGAGCAGTACTTC.

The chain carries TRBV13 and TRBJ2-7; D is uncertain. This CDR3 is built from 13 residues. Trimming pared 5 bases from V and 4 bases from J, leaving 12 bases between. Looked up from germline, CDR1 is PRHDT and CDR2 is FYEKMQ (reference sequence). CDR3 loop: CASSPRADYEQYF. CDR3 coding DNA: TGTGCCAGCAGCCCAAGGGCCGATTACGAGCAGTACTTC.